The next 17 T cell receptor beta chains were all read from a single sample in a study of patients and donors after allogeneic stem cell transplantation. MiXCR was run by TCRdb on the RT-PCR reads, yielding one entry per CDR3 protein. The data show 150,000 to 250,000 distinct CDR3 sequences, 41% seen once. Sequenced: blood, either unsorted or a sorted T cell fraction (not recorded which). Receptors originate from a human donor who was either an allogeneic HSCT recipient or a stem cell or donor lymphocyte infusion donor (not recorded which). It is not recorded whose cells these are; they may come from a transplant donor.

The chain joins TRBV20-1 to TRBJ1-4; no definite D call. The V gene's germline CDR1 is DFQATT and CDR2 SNEGSKA (reference sequence). V was shortened by 3 bases and J by 2 bases, with 16 bases between the two germline ends. This CDR3 spans 16 amino acids. The DNA of the CDR3 is TGCAGTGCTAGCCGCGGCAGAACTAGTACTAATGAAAAACTGTTTTTT. This sequence encodes CSASRGRTSTNEKLFF.

The chain's CDR3 is CASSQSTPTALGRNTEAFF. CDR3 bases: TGTGCCAGCAGTCAATCTACGCCCACGGCTTTAGGGAGGAACACTGAAGCTTTCTTT. This chain connects TRBV11-1 to TRBJ1-1; D call uncertain. V lost 6 bases to trimming and J lost 1 base, with 27 bases between them. There are 19 residues in the CDR3. Germline V gene lookup returns CDR1 SGHAT and CDR2 FQDESV (reference sequence).

The chain combines TRBV27 with TRBJ1-6; D unclear. Germline assignment: CDR1 MNHEY and CDR2 SMNVEV (reference sequence). V gave up 5 bases and J gave up 0 bases, with 11 bases separating them. The CDR3 covers 16 residues. The CDR3, as DNA: TGTGCCAGCAGTCTCTCGTCGAGCTCCTATAATTCACCCCTCCACTTT. This translates into CASSLSSSSYNSPLHF.

This clonotype was seen a few times. One end of the junction fails to match germline, which may point to a read error. The V call is TRBV7-7, the J call TRBJ2-5; perhaps TRBD2 as D (7 bases). Germline V gives CDR1 SSHAT, CDR2 FNYEAQ (reference sequence). The length of the CDR3 is 16 residues. DNA of the CDR3: TGTGCTAGCAGCCAGGGGAGCGGGATGGGGCAAGAGACCCAGTACTTC. It translates to CASSQGSGMGQETQYF.

The chain couples TRBV6-2 or TRBV6-3 to TRBJ2-1; D gene unclear. The ends were cut back, 4 bases at V and 6 bases at J, with 10 bases in the middle. This CDR3 contains 13 residues. CDR1 and CDR2 (germline): MNHEY, SVGEGT. CDR3 region: CASSFPSRNEQFF. CDR3 bases: TGTGCCAGCAGTTTCCCGAGCCGCAATGAGCAGTTCTTC.

The V and J genes are TRBV27 and TRBJ2-1, with D perhaps matching TRBD1 (5 bases). The V and J ends lost 5 bases and 4 bases respectively, with 9 bases between them. From germline, CDR1 is MNHEY and CDR2 SMNVEV (reference sequence). This CDR3 comprises 13 residues. CDR3 loop: CASSETAYNEQFF. The CDR3 DNA reads TGTGCCAGCAGTGAGACAGCTTACAATGAGCAGTTCTTC.

This clonotype was found a few times. The chain has TRBV7-2 and TRBJ2-3; D possibly corresponds to TRBD1 (6 bases). CDR1 SGHTA and CDR2 FQGNSA come from the germline V gene. The CDR3 loop spans 15 amino acids. V gave up 1 base and J gave up 4 bases, with 12 bases separating them. The DNA for the CDR3 is TGTGCCAGCAGCTTAGATCCTACAGGGTCAGATACGCAGTATTTT. Residues: CASSLDPTGSDTQYF.

Only a few counts were recorded for this clonotype. This rearrangement joins TRBV20-1 to TRBJ1-4, with 7 bases lining up with TRBD1. Trimming took 2 bases from V and 3 from J; bases not matched to a gene: 3. The CDR3 consists of 14 residues. The germline CDR1 and CDR2 sequences are DFQATT and SNEGSKA (reference sequence). CDR3 loop: CSARPGQSNEKLFF. CDR3 nucleotide sequence: TGCAGTGCTAGACCGGGACAGTCTAATGAAAAACTGTTTTTT.

This clonotype appeared a single time. The rearrangement uses TRBV4-3 and TRBJ2-2; 10 nucleotides agree with TRBD2. This CDR3 contains 16 residues. V shed 3 bases, J shed 4 bases, and the junction held 5 bases outside the gene matches. Germline V lookup: CDR1 LGHNA, CDR2 YSLEER. The CDR3 bases are TGCGCCAGCAGCCACCGGACTAGCGGCCTCACCGGGGAGCTGTTTTTT. This codes for CASSHRTSGLTGELFF.

This clonotype was found once. This chain connects TRBV11-3 to TRBJ2-1, with unresolved D. Looked up from germline, CDR1 is SGHNT and CDR2 is YENEEA. CDR3 length equals 12 residues. Trimming took off 5 bases at V and 9 bases at J, with 11 bases between the two ends. CDR3 sequence (DNA): TGTGCCAGCAGCCGCACCGAGACTGAGCAGTTCTTC. Its translation: CASSRTETEQFF.

The sample holds a few counts of this clonotype. V gene TRBV30 combines with J gene TRBJ1-2; a possible D gene is TRBD1 (6 bases). The CDR3 runs to 18 residues. V was cut by 0 bases and J by 2 bases, with 22 bases left in between. The germline CDR1 and CDR2 sequences are GTSNPN and SVGIG (reference sequence). CDR3 nucleotide sequence: TGTGCCTGGAGTGTACTTGACAGGACGGCTGGGAGAAACTATGGCTACACCTTC. Translated, it gives CAWSVLDRTAGRNYGYTF.

J is TRBJ1-2 and V is TRBV10-3, with TRBD1 matching 7 bases. In germline, CDR1 is ENHRY, CDR2 SYGVKD. The CDR3 contains 14 residues. V lost 3 bases to trimming and J lost 4 bases; unmatched junction nucleotides: 5. The CDR3 loop reads CAISEDRVSYGYTF. CDR3 bases: TGTGCCATCAGTGAAGACAGGGTCTCCTATGGCTACACCTTC.

This clonotype was seen many times. The chain uses TRBV5-1 and TRBJ1-1; D not certain. Trimming shortened V by 0 bases and J by 1 base, and 7 bases separated the two germline ends. CDR1 and CDR2 (germline): SGHRS, YFSETQ. CDR3 length equals 14 residues. This CDR3 is CASSLARRNTEAFF. DNA for the CDR3: TGCGCCAGCAGCTTGGCCCGTCGGAACACTGAAGCTTTCTTT. The full variable domain, completed using reference TRBV5-1 and TRBJ1-1, is KAGVTQTPRYLIKTRGQQVTLSCSPISGHRSVSWYQQTPGQGLQFLFEYFSETQRNKGNFPGRFSGRQFSNSRSEMNVSTLELGDSALYLCASSLARRNTEAFFGQGTRLTVV.

This chain joins TRBV4-3 and TRBJ2-1; 10 bases line up with TRBD2. V lost 1 base and J lost 0; bases outside the gene matches: 9. CDR3 length equals 19 residues. In germline, CDR1 is LGHNA, CDR2 YSLEER. DNA for the CDR3: TGCGCCAGCAGCCAAGGACTTACTAGCGGGGCTAGCTCCTACAATGAGCAGTTCTTC. As protein: CASSQGLTSGASSYNEQFF.

The chain joins TRBV7-2 to TRBJ2-1; D is unresolved. CDR1 is SGHTA, CDR2 FQGNSA, per germline. Trimming removed 5 bases at V and 7 bases at J, with 18 bases between. CDR3 length equals 15 residues. Here the CDR3 reads CASSLNGPSRNEQFF. In DNA form, the CDR3 reads TGTGCCAGCAGCCTAAACGGCCCCTCGAGGAATGAGCAGTTCTTC.

This chain links TRBV7-9 with TRBJ2-7, with D maybe TRBD2 (6 bases). This CDR3 is 15 amino acids long. CDR1 and CDR2 (germline): SEHNR, FQNEAQ (reference sequence). V was cut by 0 bases and J by 3 bases, with 12 bases left in between. CDR3 in amino acids: CASSLAGLAYYEQYF. In DNA form, the CDR3 reads TGTGCCAGCAGCTTAGCTGGGCTAGCGTACTACGAGCAGTACTTC.

V usage is TRBV7-9 and J usage is TRBJ2-1; D is unclear. The CDR3 is made up of 16 amino acids. Per germline, CDR1 SEHNR and CDR2 FQNEAQ (reference sequence). The V gene lost 1 base and the J gene lost 7 bases, with 17 bases spanning the gap. CDR3 coding DNA: TGTGCCAGCAGCTTAGTGGCCGATTTGCAAACTAATGAGCAGTTCTTC. Its translation is CASSLVADLQTNEQFF.